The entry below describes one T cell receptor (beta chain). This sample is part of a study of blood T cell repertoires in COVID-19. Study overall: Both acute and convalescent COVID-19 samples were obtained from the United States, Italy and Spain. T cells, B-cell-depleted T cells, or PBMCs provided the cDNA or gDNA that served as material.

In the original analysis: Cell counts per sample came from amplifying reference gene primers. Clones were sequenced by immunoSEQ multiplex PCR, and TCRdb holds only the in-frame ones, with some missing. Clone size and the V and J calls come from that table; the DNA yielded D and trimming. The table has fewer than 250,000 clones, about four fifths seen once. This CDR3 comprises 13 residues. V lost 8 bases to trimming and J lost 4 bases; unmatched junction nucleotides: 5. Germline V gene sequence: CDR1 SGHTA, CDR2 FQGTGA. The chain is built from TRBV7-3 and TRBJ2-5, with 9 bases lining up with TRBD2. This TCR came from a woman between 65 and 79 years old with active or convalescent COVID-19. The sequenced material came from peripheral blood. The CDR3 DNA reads TGTGCCAGCGGGGGCGGGAGGGGAGAGACCCAGTACTTC. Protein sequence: CASGGGRGETQYF.